This passage covers 9 T cell receptor beta chains from one sample sequenced in a study of T cell clonality in common variable immunodeficiency. TCRdb keeps only in-frame clones here, not all; method: immunoSEQ multiplex PCR. The sample yields about 33,000 clones, without any singletons. Sequenced input: peripheral blood mononuclear cells. Receptor source: a person aged 18 to 70 in good health.

This clone has a count of ten or more. The read falls 3 residues short of the CDR3 end, and the missing part is taken from the germline J gene. The chain is built from TRBV20-1 and TRBJ2-1; 7 positions agree with TRBD2. CDR1 and CDR2 from the germline V gene are DFQATT and SNEGSKA (reference sequence). V lost 3 bases, J lost 8 bases, and 10 bases stayed unmatched. There are 14 residues in the CDR3. The CDR3 here is CSASTSAPGDEQFF. Partial CDR3 DNA: TGCAGTGCTAGCACTAGCGCCCCCGGGGATGAG.

This clone was seen many times. The DNA ends 3 residues before the CDR3 does, and the rest of the CDR3 is filled in from the germline J gene. The chain is built from TRBV20-1 and TRBJ2-5; the match to TRBD2 covers 14 bases. CDR1 and CDR2 (germline): DFQATT, SNEGSKA (reference sequence). With V trimmed by 2 bases and J by 4 bases, 3 bases remained unmatched. CDR3 length: 15 residues. The CDR3 DNA, read in part, is TGCAGTGCTAGATCTGGGACTAGCGGGAGAGAGACC. Its translation is CSARSGTSGRET. Given in full, the CDR3 is CSARSGTSGRETQYF.

This clone was seen many times. The read terminates 3 residues before the CDR3 end, so the remaining end is supplied by the germline J gene. The J gene is TRBJ2-1, the V gene TRBV30, with TRBD2 as a possible D gene (6 bases). V was pared by 4 bases and J by 5 bases, with 21 bases between. This CDR3 has 16 residues. CDR1 and CDR2 from the germline V gene are GTSNPN and SVGIG (reference sequence). The covered CDR3 bases are TGTGCCTGGATTAGTTCTCCTGCGGGGCATAACAATGAG. Protein sequence: CAWISSPAGHNNE. The whole CDR3 protein reads CAWISSPAGHNNEQFF. Full variable domain (rest looked up from reference TRBV30 and TRBJ2-1): SQTIHQWPATLVQPVGSPLSLECTVEGTSNPNLYWYRQAAGRGLQLLFYSVGIGQISSEVPQNLSASRPQDRQFILSSKKLLLSDSGFYLCAWISSPAGHNNEQFFGPGTRLTVL.

This clone was seen only a few times. The missing CDR3 end, 3 residues past where the read stops, is filled in from the germline J gene. The chain employs TRBV7-9 and TRBJ2-2, with a possible D match to TRBD2 (6 bases). Germline loops: CDR1 SEHNR, CDR2 FQNEAQ (reference sequence). CDR3 length: 14 amino acids. Here the CDR3 reads CASSLVGGNEKLFF. CDR3 DNA (partial): TGTGCCAGCAGCTTAGTCGGCGGGAATGAAAAG.

As regards this clone: The CDR3 end falls 3 residues outside the read, so it is completed with the germline J gene. The J gene is TRBJ1-1, the V gene TRBV30; possibly TRBD1 for D (5 bases). The CDR3 runs to 14 residues. Germline values: CDR1 GTSNPN, CDR2 SVGIG (reference sequence). The CDR3 reads CAWRLAGLTDTAFF. The sequenced part of the CDR3 DNA is TGTGCCTGGAGACTAGCGGGGCTCACAGATACG.

With respect to this clone: The read terminates 3 residues before the CDR3 end, so the remaining end is supplied by the germline J gene. This chain joins TRBV11-3 and TRBJ1-1; tentative D call: TRBD1 (5 bases). Trimming removed 5 bases at V and 0 bases at J, with 7 bases between. In germline, CDR1 is SGHNT, CDR2 YENEEA. The CDR3 extends over 13 amino acids. The part of the CDR3 DNA that was read is TGTGCCAGCAGCCAGGGAATGAACACTGAA. Protein: CASSQGMNTE. Given in full, the CDR3 is CASSQGMNTEAFF.

This clone was seen more than once but under ten times. CDR3 residues: CSAKEQGLLHYTF. CDR3 DNA, as far as it was read: TGCAGTGCTAAGGAACAGGGGCTCCTCCAC. The chain couples TRBV20-1 to TRBJ1-2; TRBD1 matches at 7 bases. The read ends 3 residues shy of where the CDR3 ends; the end is completed using the germline J gene. Germline CDR1 reads DFQATT; CDR2 reads SNEGSKA (reference sequence). There are 13 residues in the CDR3.

This clone was detected many times. The CDR3 end lies 3 residues beyond the end of the read and is filled in from the germline J gene. The rearrangement uses TRBV7-8 and TRBJ1-3, with D perhaps TRBD1 (6 bases). Germline lookup yields CDR1 SGHVS and CDR2 FQNEAQ. This CDR3 has 16 amino acids. Trimming shortened V by 4 bases and J by 2 bases, and 15 bases separated the two germline ends. The covered CDR3 bases are TGTGCCAGCAGCTCAAGTCCCAGGGGACCTGGAAACACC. Encoded protein: CASSSSPRGPGNT. The CDR3 reads in full as CASSSSPRGPGNTIYF.

This clone was counted a few times. The read halts 3 residues ahead of the CDR3 end, with the missing end drawn from the germline J gene. This chain links TRBV30 with TRBJ1-2, with 7 bases that match TRBD1. This CDR3 spans 14 amino acids. Germline CDR1 reads GTSNPN; CDR2 reads SVGIG (reference sequence). The CDR3 reads CAWSSVGGATGYTF. The sequenced CDR3 bases are TGTGCCTGGAGTTCGGTAGGGGGCGCAACAGGC.